A selection of T cell receptor beta chains follows, all from one sample in a study of T cell responses to AZD1222 COVID-19 vaccine. Some clones are missing from TCRdb's copy, which holds only in-frame ones; the method was immunoSEQ multiplex PCR. The sample shows 90,000 to 120,000 clones, about 86% of them seen only once. The source was peripheral blood, collected on day 0 of AZD1222 vaccination. The receptors come from an adult in good health. The CDR3 runs from the conserved cysteine through the conserved F or W. D genes are given only for firm matches. Clone sizes are given selectively: once, few, many, or a class where the clone is expanded.

d_gene | j_gene | v_gene | abundance | CDR3nt | CDR3aa
NA | TRBJ1-5 | TRBV9 | NA | TGTGCCAGCAGCCCCAGGGACCAGCCCCAGCATTTT | CASSPRDQPQHF
NA | TRBJ2-2 | TRBV9 | NA | TGTGCCAGCAGCGTAGTAGCCAGCAACACCGGGGAGCTGTTTTTT | CASSVVASNTGELFF
NA | TRBJ1-1 | TRBV5-6 | NA | TGTGCCAGCAGCTTGGTATCGGGTATCACTGAAGCTTTCTTT | CASSLVSGITEAFF
NA | TRBJ2-7 | TRBV4-2 | NA | TGTGCCAGCAGCCAAGGTACGGGTAGGTACGAGCAGTACTTC | CASSQGTGRYEQYF
NA | TRBJ1-6 | TRBV18 | NA | TGTGCCAGCTCAGACGGTCCCGAAGCCTTCTATAATTCACCCCTCCACTTT | CASSDGPEAFYNSPLHF
NA | TRBJ1-1 | TRBV5-1 | NA | TGCGCCAGCAGCTCCAGCGCAGGGGAGGGCACTGAAGCTTTCTTT | CASSSSAGEGTEAFF
NA | TRBJ2-5 | TRBV3-1/TRBV3-2 | few | TGTGCCAGCAGGGGGGTCCAGTTGGAGACCCAGTACTTC | CASRGVQLETQYF
NA | TRBJ2-2 | TRBV6-5 | NA | TGTGCCAGCAGTTACCTGACTAGTATCCGTACCGGGGAGCTGTTTTTT | CASSYLTSIRTGELFF
TRBD1 | TRBJ1-6 | TRBV7-2 | once | TGTGCCAGCAGCTTGGGGACAGCCTTTTATAATTCACCCCTCCACTTT | CASSLGTAFYNSPLHF
NA | TRBJ2-3 | TRBV3-1/TRBV3-2 | NA | TGTGCCAGCAGCCAAGATGCGGATAGGACAGATACGCAGTATTTT | CASSQDADRTDTQYF
NA | TRBJ2-3 | TRBV4-1 | NA | TGCGCCAGCAGCCTACGCGTTGGCCCCACAGATACGCAGTATTTT | CASSLRVGPTDTQYF
NA | TRBJ2-7 | TRBV28 | NA | TGTGCCAGCAGTGAACAGGGTCGCTACGAGCAGTACTTC | CASSEQGRYEQYF
TRBD2 | TRBJ2-1 | TRBV19 | once | TGTGCCAGCGACGCGGGACTAGCTTACAATGAGCAGTTCTTC | CASDAGLAYNEQFF
TRBD1 | TRBJ2-7 | TRBV9 | NA | TGTGCCAGCAGCGTTATGGGACAGGGGACAGGCGAGCAGTACTTC | CASSVMGQGTGEQYF
NA | TRBJ2-5 | TRBV20-1 | NA | TGCAGTGCCAGACAAGAGACCCAGTACTTC | CSARQETQYF
TRBD2 | TRBJ2-1 | TRBV30 | once | TGTGCCTGGAGCCGGGAGTTAGCGGGCTACAATGAGCAGTTCTTC | CAWSRELAGYNEQFF
TRBD1 | TRBJ1-5 | TRBV6-2/TRBV6-3 | NA | TGTGCCAGCAGTTACTCGGGACAGGGAAATCAGCCCCAGCATTTT | CASSYSGQGNQPQHF
NA | TRBJ1-4 | TRBV3-1/TRBV3-2 | NA | TGTGCCAGCAGCCAAGTGGACCTTAATGAAAAACTGTTTTTT | CASSQVDLNEKLFF
TRBD1 | TRBJ2-1 | TRBV7-2 | NA | TGTGCCAGCAGCTCCCGAGACAGGGTCTCGGGGAATGAGCAGTTCTTC | CASSSRDRVSGNEQFF
NA | TRBJ2-7 | TRBV7-2 | NA | TGTGCCAGCAGCTTAGTCACAAGCTCCTACGAGCAGTACTTC | CASSLVTSSYEQYF
NA | TRBJ1-2 | TRBV28 | NA | TGTGCCAGCAGTCCCGCCAAGGGTGGCTATGGCTACACCTTC | CASSPAKGGYGYTF
NA | TRBJ2-7 | TRBV2 | NA | TGTGCCAGCAGTGAAGGGTCGGGGGAGCAGTACTTC | CASSEGSGEQYF
NA | TRBJ2-7 | TRBV7-8 | NA | TGTGCCAGCAGCCCGGGCTACGAGCAGTACTTC | CASSPGYEQYF
NA | TRBJ1-3 | TRBV19 | NA | TGTGCCAGTAGTATGGGCAGGGATGGAAACACCATATATTTT | CASSMGRDGNTIYF
NA | TRBJ2-7 | TRBV9 | NA | TGTGCCAGCAGCAACCATGTGGGCGAGCAGTACTTC | CASSNHVGEQYF
TRBD2 | TRBJ2-5 | TRBV5-1 | once | TGCGCCAGCTCGGGACTAGCGGGGACAGAGACCCAGTACTTC | CASSGLAGTETQYF
TRBD1 | TRBJ1-1 | TRBV2 | NA | TGTGCCAGCAGCGCCCCTACAGGGGGCACTGAAGCTTTCTTT | CASSAPTGGTEAFF
TRBD2 | TRBJ2-5 | TRBV3-1/TRBV3-2 | NA | TGTGCCAGCAGCCTGCGCGGGAGCTACCCCCGGGAGACCCAGTACTTC | CASSLRGSYPRETQYF
TRBD1 | TRBJ2-7 | TRBV28 | NA | TGTGCCAGCAGGGGGACAGGCTTCTACGAGCAGTACTTC | CASRGTGFYEQYF
NA | TRBJ1-1 | TRBV10-3 | NA | TGTGCCATCAGTGCGGATACCGAGGGCACTGAAGCTTTCTTT | CAISADTEGTEAFF
NA | TRBJ1-4 | TRBV13 | NA | TGTGCCAGCAGCCTGCGGTCTAATGAAAAACTGTTTTTT | CASSLRSNEKLFF
TRBD1 | TRBJ1-2 | TRBV6-5 | few | TGTGCCAGCAGGACACAGGGGTTCTATGGCTACACCTTC | CASRTQGFYGYTF
TRBD1 | TRBJ2-7 | TRBV6-6 | once | TGTGCCAGCAGCCCCCAGGGGGTCGCCTCCTACGAGCAGTACTTC | CASSPQGVASYEQYF
TRBD2 | TRBJ2-3 | TRBV5-1 | NA | TGCGCCAGCAGCTTGCCCGAACTAGCGGGGAGCACAGATACGCAGTATTTT | CASSLPELAGSTDTQYF
TRBD1 | TRBJ1-1 | TRBV30 | once | TGTGCCTGGACCGGAGGACAGGGGCGTGGAGCTTTCTTT | CAWTGGQGRGAFF
TRBD1 | TRBJ1-2 | TRBV5-1 | NA | TGCGCCAGCAGCCTTGGGACAGTATCTGACTATGGCTACACCTTC | CASSLGTVSDYGYTF
TRBD2 | TRBJ2-1 | TRBV6-2/TRBV6-3 | NA | TGTGCCAGCAGTAACATCCCGGGACTAGCGGGGGGGCCGGTCAGGAATGAGCAGTTCTTC | CASSNIPGLAGGPVRNEQFF
TRBD1 | TRBJ2-5 | TRBV5-1 | NA | TGCGCCAGCAGCTACGGACAGGGTAGTGAGCAAGAGACCCAGTACTTC | CASSYGQGSEQETQYF
NA | TRBJ1-4 | TRBV20-1 | NA | TGCAGTGCTGAAGAGAATGAAAAACTGTTTTTT | CSAEENEKLFF
NA | TRBJ1-3 | TRBV6-5 | NA | TGTGCCAGCAGTTACCCGGGAGGCACCATATATTTT | CASSYPGGTIYF
NA | TRBJ2-5 | TRBV19 | NA | TGTGCCAGTAGTAAAGGGGTCGGGACCCAGTACTTC | CASSKGVGTQYF
TRBD1 | TRBJ1-1 | TRBV18 | NA | TGTGCCAGCTCACCCCCGACAGGGGGCGAGGTCACTGAAGCTTTCTTT | CASSPPTGGEVTEAFF
NA | TRBJ1-5 | TRBV7-9 | NA | TGTGCCAGCAGCCCACTAGGAGGGGGACTCGGCCAGCCCCAGCATTTT | CASSPLGGGLGQPQHF
NA | TRBJ1-2 | TRBV10-3 | NA | TGTGCCATCAGTCACCTTACAGGTTTTTCTAACTATGGCTACACCTTC | CAISHLTGFSNYGYTF
TRBD2 | TRBJ2-1 | TRBV3-1/TRBV3-2 | once | TGTGCCAGCAGCCAAGTGTGGAGGGAGGGGAGGGTATATGAGCAGTTCTTC | CASSQVWREGRVYEQFF
TRBD1 | TRBJ1-6 | TRBV30 | NA | TGTGCCTGGAAAGACGCAGGGGGAGATAATAATTCACCCCTCCACTTT | CAWKDAGGDNNSPLHF
NA | TRBJ2-3 | TRBV5-1 | NA | TGCGCCAGCAGCTTGTCCTTTAGCGTAGACACAGATACGCAGTATTTT | CASSLSFSVDTDTQYF
NA | TRBJ2-5 | TRBV5-6 | NA | TGTGCCAGCAGCTTACCAAGGGTCTACCAAGAGACCCAGTACTTC | CASSLPRVYQETQYF
NA | TRBJ2-7 | TRBV5-1 | NA | TGCGCCAGCAGCTTGGGTGGGGCCAACTACGAGCAGTACTTC | CASSLGGANYEQYF
NA | TRBJ1-3 | TRBV7-9 | NA | TGTGCCAGCAGCCCGGACCCGGGAAACACCATATATTTT | CASSPDPGNTIYF
NA | TRBJ1-1 | TRBV3-1/TRBV3-2 | NA | TGTGCCAGCAGCCTCGGATACGAAGCTTTCTTT | CASSLGYEAFF